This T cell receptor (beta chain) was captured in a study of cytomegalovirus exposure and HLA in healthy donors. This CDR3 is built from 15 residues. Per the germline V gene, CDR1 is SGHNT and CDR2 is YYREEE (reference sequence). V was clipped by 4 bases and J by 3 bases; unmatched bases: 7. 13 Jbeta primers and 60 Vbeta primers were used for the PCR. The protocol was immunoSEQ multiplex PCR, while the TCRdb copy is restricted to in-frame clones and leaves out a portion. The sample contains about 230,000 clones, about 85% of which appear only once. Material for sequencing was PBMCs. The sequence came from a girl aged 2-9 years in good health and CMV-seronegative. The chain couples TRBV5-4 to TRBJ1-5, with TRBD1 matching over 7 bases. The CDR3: CASSLGGQANQPQHF. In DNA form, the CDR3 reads TGTGCCAGCAGCCTGGGCGGACAGGCCAATCAGCCCCAGCATTTT. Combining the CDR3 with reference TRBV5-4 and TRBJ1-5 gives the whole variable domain ETGVTQSPTHLIKTRGQQVTLRCSSQSGHNTVSWYQQALGQGPQFIFQYYREEENGRGNFPPRFSGLQFPNYSSELNVNALELDDSALYLCASSLGGQANQPQHFGDGTRLSIL.